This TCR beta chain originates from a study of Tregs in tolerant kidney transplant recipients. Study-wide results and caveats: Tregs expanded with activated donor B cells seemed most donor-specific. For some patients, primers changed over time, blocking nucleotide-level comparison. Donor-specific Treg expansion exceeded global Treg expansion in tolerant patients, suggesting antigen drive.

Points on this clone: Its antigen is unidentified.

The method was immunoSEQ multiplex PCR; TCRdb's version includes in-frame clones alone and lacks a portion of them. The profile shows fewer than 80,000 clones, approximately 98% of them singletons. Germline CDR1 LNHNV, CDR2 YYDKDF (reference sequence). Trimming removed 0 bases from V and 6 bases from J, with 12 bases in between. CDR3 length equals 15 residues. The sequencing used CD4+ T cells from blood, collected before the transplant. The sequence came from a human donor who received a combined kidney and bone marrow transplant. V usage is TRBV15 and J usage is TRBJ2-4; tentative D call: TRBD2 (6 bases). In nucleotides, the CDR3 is TGTGCCACCAGCAGAGATGGAGGGAGAGGAAACATTCAGTACTTC. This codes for CATSRDGGRGNIQYF.